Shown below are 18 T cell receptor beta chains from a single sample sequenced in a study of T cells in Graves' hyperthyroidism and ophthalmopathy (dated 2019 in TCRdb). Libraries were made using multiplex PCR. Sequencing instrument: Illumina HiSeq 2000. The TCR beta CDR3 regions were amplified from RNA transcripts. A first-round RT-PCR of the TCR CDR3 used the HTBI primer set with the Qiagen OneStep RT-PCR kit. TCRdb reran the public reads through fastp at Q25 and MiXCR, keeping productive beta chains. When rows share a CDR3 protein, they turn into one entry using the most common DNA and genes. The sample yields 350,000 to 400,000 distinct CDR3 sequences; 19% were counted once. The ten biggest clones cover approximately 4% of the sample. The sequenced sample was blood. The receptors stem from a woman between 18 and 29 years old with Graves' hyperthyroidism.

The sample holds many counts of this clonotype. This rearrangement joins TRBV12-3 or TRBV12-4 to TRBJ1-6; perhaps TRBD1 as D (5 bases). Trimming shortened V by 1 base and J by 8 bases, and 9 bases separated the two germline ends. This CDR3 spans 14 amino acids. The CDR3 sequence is CASSLGTSYSPLHF. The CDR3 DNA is TGTGCCAGCAGTTTAGGGACATCCTATTCACCCCTCCACTTT.

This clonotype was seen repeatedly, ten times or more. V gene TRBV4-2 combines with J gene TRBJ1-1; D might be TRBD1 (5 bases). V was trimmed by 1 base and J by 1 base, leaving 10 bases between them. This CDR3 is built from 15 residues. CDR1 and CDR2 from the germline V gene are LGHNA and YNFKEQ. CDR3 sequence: CASSQVEGPNTEAFF. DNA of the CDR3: TGTGCCAGCAGCCAAGTGGAGGGACCGAACACTGAAGCTTTCTTT.

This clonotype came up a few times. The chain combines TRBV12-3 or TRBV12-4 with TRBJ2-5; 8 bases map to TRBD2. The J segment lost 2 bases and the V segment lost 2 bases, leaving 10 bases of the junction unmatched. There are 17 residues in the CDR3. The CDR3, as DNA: TGTGCCAGCAGTTTAACGGGGGGGCCCCCAAATCAAGAGACCCAGTACTTC. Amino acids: CASSLTGGPPNQETQYF.

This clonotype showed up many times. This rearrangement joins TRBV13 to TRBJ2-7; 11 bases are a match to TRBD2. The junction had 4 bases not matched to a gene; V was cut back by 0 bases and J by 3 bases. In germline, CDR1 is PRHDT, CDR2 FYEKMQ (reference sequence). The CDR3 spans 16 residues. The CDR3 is CASSLGLAGDLYEQYF. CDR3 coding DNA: TGTGCCAGCAGCTTAGGACTAGCGGGGGACCTCTACGAGCAGTACTTC.

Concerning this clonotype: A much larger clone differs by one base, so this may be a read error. CDR3 amino acids: CASRPPGRQETQYF. As DNA, the CDR3 is TGTGCCAGTAGGCCTCCAGGACGGCAAGAGACCCAGTACTTC. This chain connects TRBV19 to TRBJ2-5; D gene unclear. Trimming took off 6 bases at V and 2 bases at J, with 13 bases between the two ends. Germline CDR1 LNHDA, CDR2 SQIVND (reference sequence). The CDR3 spans 14 residues.

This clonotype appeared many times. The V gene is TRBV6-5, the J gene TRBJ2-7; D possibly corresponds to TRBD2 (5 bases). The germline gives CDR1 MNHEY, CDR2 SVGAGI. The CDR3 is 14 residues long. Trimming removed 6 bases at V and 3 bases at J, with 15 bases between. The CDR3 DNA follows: TGTGCCAGCAGGTCTTCCTGGGAGCGCTACGAGCAGTACTTC. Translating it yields CASRSSWERYEQYF.

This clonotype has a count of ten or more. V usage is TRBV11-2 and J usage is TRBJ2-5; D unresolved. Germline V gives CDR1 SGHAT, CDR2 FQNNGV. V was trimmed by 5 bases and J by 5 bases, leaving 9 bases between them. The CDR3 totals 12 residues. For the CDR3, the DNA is TGTGCCAGCAGCCAACATGGGGAGACCCAGTACTTC. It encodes CASSQHGETQYF.

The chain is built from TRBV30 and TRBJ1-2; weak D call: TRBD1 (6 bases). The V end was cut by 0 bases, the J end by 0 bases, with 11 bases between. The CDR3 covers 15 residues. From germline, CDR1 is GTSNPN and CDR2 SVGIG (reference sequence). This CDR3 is CAWSVSAGANYGYTF. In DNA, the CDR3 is TGTGCCTGGAGTGTATCGGCAGGGGCTAACTATGGCTACACCTTC.

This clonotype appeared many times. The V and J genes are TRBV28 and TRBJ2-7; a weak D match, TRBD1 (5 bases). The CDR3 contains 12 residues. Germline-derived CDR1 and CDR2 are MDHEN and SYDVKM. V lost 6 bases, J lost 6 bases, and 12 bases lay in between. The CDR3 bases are TGTGCCAGCAGCCCTCTAGGGGCCGAGCAGTACTTC. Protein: CASSPLGAEQYF.

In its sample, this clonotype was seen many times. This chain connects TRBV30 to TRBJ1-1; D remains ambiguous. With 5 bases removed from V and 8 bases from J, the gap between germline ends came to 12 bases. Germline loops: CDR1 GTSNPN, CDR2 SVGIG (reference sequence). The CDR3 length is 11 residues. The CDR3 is CAWGRGEEAFF. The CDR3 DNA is TGTGCCTGGGGAAGAGGAGAGGAAGCTTTCTTT.

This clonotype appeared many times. The CDR3: CASSLTDLNYGYTF. The CDR3 DNA reads as TGTGCCAGCAGCCTAACAGATCTTAACTATGGCTACACCTTC. The gene calls are TRBV6-1 and TRBJ1-2; D is unclear. This CDR3 comprises 14 residues. From germline, CDR1 is MNHNS and CDR2 SASEGT. V shed 6 bases and J shed 1 base, with 12 bases lying between them.

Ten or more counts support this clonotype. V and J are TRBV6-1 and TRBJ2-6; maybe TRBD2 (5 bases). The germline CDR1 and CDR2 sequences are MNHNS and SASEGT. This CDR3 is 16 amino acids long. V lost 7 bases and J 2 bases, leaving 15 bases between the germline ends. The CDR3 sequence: CASTPSPGTGANVLTF. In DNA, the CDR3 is TGTGCCAGCACCCCCAGCCCCGGGACTGGGGCCAACGTCCTGACTTTC.

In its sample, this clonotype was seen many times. This chain's CDR3 is CASSYTGGNQPQHF. As DNA, the CDR3 is TGTGCCAGCAGCTACACAGGGGGCAATCAGCCCCAGCATTTT. The V and J genes are TRBV6-5 and TRBJ1-5; 7 bases line up with TRBD1. Germline CDR1 is MNHEY and CDR2 is SVGAGI. V was pared by 6 bases and J by 2 bases, with 4 bases of the junction left unmatched. The CDR3 totals 14 residues.

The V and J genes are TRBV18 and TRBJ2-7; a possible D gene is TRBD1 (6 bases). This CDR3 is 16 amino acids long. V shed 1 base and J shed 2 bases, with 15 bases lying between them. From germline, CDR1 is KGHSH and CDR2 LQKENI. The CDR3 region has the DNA TGTGCCAGCTCACCACTGGGGGCAGGGGAGACCTACGAGCAGTACTTC. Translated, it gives CASSPLGAGETYEQYF. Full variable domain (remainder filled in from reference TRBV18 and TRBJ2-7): NAGVMQNPRHLVRRRGQEARLRCSPMKGHSHVYWYRQLPEEGLKFMVYLQKENIIDESGMPKERFSAEFPKEGPSILRIQQVVRGDSAAYFCASSPLGAGETYEQYFGPGTRLTVT.

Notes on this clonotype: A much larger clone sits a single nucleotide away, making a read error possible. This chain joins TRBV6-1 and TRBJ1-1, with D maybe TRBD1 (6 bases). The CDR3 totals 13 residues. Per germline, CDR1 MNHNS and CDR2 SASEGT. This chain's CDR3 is CASNGGMDTEACF. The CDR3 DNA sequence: TGTGCCAGCAACGGGGGCATGGACACTGAAGCTTGCTTT.

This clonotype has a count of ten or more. This CDR3 reads CASSLEAGEGQPQHF. For the CDR3, the DNA is TGCGCCAGCAGCCTGGAGGCGGGGGAGGGCCAGCCCCAGCATTTT. V is TRBV5-1 and J is TRBJ1-5; D is possibly TRBD1 (5 bases). The CDR3 spans 15 residues. Trimming removed 4 bases from V and 7 bases from J, with 18 bases in between. Germline V CDR1 and CDR2: SGHRS, YFSETQ. Complete variable domain (other parts from reference TRBV5-1 and TRBJ1-5): KAGVTQTPRYLIKTRGQQVTLSCSPISGHRSVSWYQQTPGQGLQFLFEYFSETQRNKGNFPGRFSGRQFSNSRSEMNVSTLELGDSALYLCASSLEAGEGQPQHFGDGTRLSIL.

The CDR3 reads CASSEITGGGSKNIQYF. CDR3 coding DNA: TGCGCCAGCAGCGAGATCACAGGGGGAGGGTCCAAAAACATTCAGTACTTC. The chain has TRBV4-1 and TRBJ2-4, with a possible D match to TRBD1 (8 bases). CDR1 and CDR2 from the germline V gene are MGHRA and YSYEKL. V shed 5 bases and J shed 2 bases, with 19 bases lying between them. This CDR3 is 17 amino acids long.

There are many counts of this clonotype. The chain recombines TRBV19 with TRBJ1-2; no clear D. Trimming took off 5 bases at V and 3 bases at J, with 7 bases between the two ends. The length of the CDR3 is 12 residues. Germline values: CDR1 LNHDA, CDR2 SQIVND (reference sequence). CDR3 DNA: TGTGCCAGTAGTGTGCGGCACTATGGCTACACCTTC. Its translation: CASSVRHYGYTF. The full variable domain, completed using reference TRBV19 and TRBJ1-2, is DGGITQSPKYLFRKEGQNVTLSCEQNLNHDAMYWYRQDPGQGLRLIYYSQIVNDFQKGDIAEGYSVSREKKESFPLTVTSAQKNPTAFYLCASSVRHYGYTFGSGTRLTVV.